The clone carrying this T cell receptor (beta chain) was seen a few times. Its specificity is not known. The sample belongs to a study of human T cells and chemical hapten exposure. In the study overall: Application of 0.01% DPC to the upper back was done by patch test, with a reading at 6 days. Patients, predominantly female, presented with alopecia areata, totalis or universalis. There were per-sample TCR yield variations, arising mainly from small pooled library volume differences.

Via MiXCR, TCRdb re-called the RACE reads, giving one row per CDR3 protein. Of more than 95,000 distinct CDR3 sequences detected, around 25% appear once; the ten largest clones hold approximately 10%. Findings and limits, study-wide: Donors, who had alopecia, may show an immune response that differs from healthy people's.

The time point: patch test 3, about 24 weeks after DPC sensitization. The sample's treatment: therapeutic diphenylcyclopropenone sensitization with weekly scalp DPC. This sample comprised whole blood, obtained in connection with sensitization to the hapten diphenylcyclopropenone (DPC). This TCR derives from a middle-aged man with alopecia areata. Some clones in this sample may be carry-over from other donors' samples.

CDR3 amino acids: CASSLVTDGRSYNSPLHF. CDR3 bases: TGTGCCAGCAGCTTAGTAACGGACGGAAGGTCCTATAATTCACCCCTCCACTTT. This chain uses TRBV13 with TRBJ1-6, with D unresolved. Per germline, CDR1 PRHDT and CDR2 FYEKMQ (reference sequence). The CDR3 loop spans 18 amino acids. The V end was cut by 1 base, the J end by 1 base, with 14 bases between.